The rows below give T cell receptor beta chains drawn from one sample of a study of cytomegalovirus exposure and HLA in healthy donors. This table comes from immunoSEQ multiplex PCR, and its TCRdb copy is limited to in-frame clones, with some not included. The sample lists 170,000 or so clones; around 80% were seen once. The sequenced material came from PBMCs. The receptor source for this set is a woman aged 40 to 50 in good health and CMV-seronegative. The CDR3 runs from the conserved cysteine through the conserved F or W. The D gene is left open where the match is weak. Some rows have no size entry. The others give once, few or many, or a class for an expanded clone.

v_call,cdr3_length,d_call,j_call,clone_size,cdr3_aa,cdr3_nt
TRBV21-1,15,NA,TRBJ2-7,NA,CASSSRQGASYEQYF,TGTGCCAGCAGCTCCAGACAGGGAGCTTCCTACGAGCAGTACTTC
TRBV5-1,15,TRBD1,TRBJ1-5,NA,CASSAGTAIDQPQHF,TGCGCCAGCAGCGCGGGGACAGCCATTGATCAGCCCCAGCATTTT
TRBV2,13,TRBD1,TRBJ1-2,NA,CASSGTGDYGYTF,TGTGCCAGCAGTGGGACAGGGGACTATGGCTACACCTTC
TRBV6-6,15,NA,TRBJ2-6,NA,CASLAASSGANVLTF,TGTGCCAGCCTTGCCGCGTCTTCTGGGGCCAACGTCCTGACTTTC
TRBV11-3,15,NA,TRBJ1-6,NA,CASSLEGGLPSPLHF,TGTGCCAGCAGCTTAGAGGGGGGATTACCTTCACCCCTCCACTTT
TRBV30,15,TRBD1,TRBJ2-3,NA,CAWSVGWQGADTQYF,TGTGCCTGGAGTGTCGGTTGGCAGGGGGCAGATACGCAGTATTTT
TRBV9,16,TRBD1,TRBJ2-2,NA,CASSDRTGTNTGELFF,TGTGCCAGCAGCGATAGGACAGGGACGAACACCGGGGAGCTGTTTTTT
TRBV4-2,16,NA,TRBJ2-2,NA,CASSQEPGTNTGELFF,TGTGCCAGCAGCCAAGAGCCGGGGACGAACACCGGGGAGCTGTTTTTT
TRBV18,16,TRBD2,TRBJ2-5,few,CASSPLTSWYQETQYF,TGTGCCAGCTCACCACTGACTAGCTGGTACCAAGAGACCCAGTACTTC
TRBV6-5,14,TRBD2,TRBJ2-2,NA,CASSYREGTGELFF,TGTGCCAGCAGTTATCGGGAGGGGACCGGGGAGCTGTTTTTT
TRBV5-1,14,NA,TRBJ1-4,NA,CASSSGTTNEKLFF,TGCGCCAGCAGCTCCGGGACAACTAATGAAAAACTGTTTTTT
TRBV7-9,14,NA,TRBJ1-3,NA,CASSFSGMGNTIYF,TGTGCCAGCAGCTTTTCCGGGATGGGAAACACCATATATTTT
TRBV29-1,16,TRBD1,TRBJ2-1,NA,CSVNEGGQGAFNEQFF,TGCAGCGTTAATGAGGGGGGACAGGGGGCATTTAATGAGCAGTTCTTC
TRBV7-8,15,NA,TRBJ2-7,NA,CASTTPEGLSYEQYF,TGTGCCAGCACCACCCCCGAGGGCCTGTCCTACGAGCAGTACTTC
TRBV5-1,16,TRBD1,TRBJ2-7,once,CASSQGQFRDFYEQYF,TGCGCCAGCAGCCAGGGACAGTTTCGGGATTTCTACGAGCAGTACTTC
TRBV6-5,16,TRBD2,TRBJ2-5,NA,CASSYPLAGGQETQYF,TGTGCCAGCAGTTACCCCCTAGCGGGGGGACAAGAGACCCAGTACTTC
TRBV5-1,15,NA,TRBJ1-2,NA,CASSLEGRVNYGYTF,TGCGCCAGCAGCTTGGAGGGCAGGGTGAACTATGGCTACACCTTC
TRBV5-1,18,TRBD2,TRBJ2-3,NA,CASSLVPLAGGVADTQYF,TGCGCCAGCAGCTTGGTCCCCTTAGCGGGGGGCGTGGCAGATACGCAGTATTTT
TRBV5-4,14,NA,TRBJ2-7,NA,CASRPQGFPYEQYF,TGTGCCAGCAGACCCCAGGGGTTCCCCTACGAGCAGTACTTC
TRBV18,16,TRBD1,TRBJ2-7,NA,CASSPFGQGFSYEQYF,TGTGCCAGCTCACCGTTCGGACAGGGATTCTCCTACGAGCAGTACTTC
TRBV5-4,15,TRBD2,TRBJ2-2,NA,CASSELAGGFGELFF,TGTGCCAGCAGCGAACTAGCGGGAGGCTTCGGGGAGCTGTTTTTT
TRBV5-1,17,TRBD1,TRBJ1-1,once,CASSLAGGAGGNTEAFF,TGCGCCAGCAGCTTGGCCGGGGGAGCAGGGGGCAACACTGAAGCTTTCTTT
TRBV6-5,16,TRBD1,TRBJ1-6,NA,CASSYVAGGNNSPLHF,TGTGCCAGCAGTTACGTGGCAGGGGGTAATAATTCACCCCTCCACTTT
TRBV5-4,16,TRBD1,TRBJ1-6,NA,CASSLESGQGWSPLHF,TGTGCCAGCAGCTTGGAATCGGGACAGGGGTGGTCACCCCTCCACTTT
TRBV4-1,16,TRBD1,TRBJ2-1,NA,CASSQDKQGAQNEQFF,TGCGCCAGCAGCCAAGATAAACAGGGGGCGCAGAATGAGCAGTTCTTC
TRBV6-4,15,TRBD1,TRBJ2-3,NA,CASSDSGQGSDTQYF,TGTGCCAGCAGTGACTCTGGACAGGGATCAGATACGCAGTATTTT
TRBV14,16,NA,TRBJ2-3,NA,CASSARRTASTDTQYF,TGTGCCAGCAGCGCCCGTAGGACAGCTAGCACAGATACGCAGTATTTT
TRBV6-4,16,NA,TRBJ2-3,NA,CASSDSSGAYTDTQYF,TGTGCCAGCAGTGACTCCTCGGGAGCGTACACAGATACGCAGTATTTT
TRBV28,15,NA,TRBJ1-2,NA,CASILGARSNYGYTF,TGTGCCAGCATCCTAGGGGCAAGATCTAACTATGGCTACACCTTC
TRBV2,15,NA,TRBJ2-5,NA,CASRSWTRGAETQYF,TGTGCCAGCAGATCGTGGACCAGGGGTGCGGAGACCCAGTACTTC
TRBV7-8,14,NA,TRBJ2-1,NA,CASSLEGTLNEQFF,TGTGCCAGCAGCTTAGAGGGGACATTAAATGAGCAGTTCTTC
TRBV30,13,NA,TRBJ1-1,NA,CAWGRDRNTEAFF,TGTGCCTGGGGCAGGGATAGGAACACTGAAGCTTTCTTT
TRBV5-6,16,TRBD1,TRBJ1-6,NA,CASSHGQAVYNSPLHF,TGTGCCAGCAGCCACGGACAGGCAGTCTATAATTCACCCCTCCACTTT
TRBV5-1,14,TRBD1,TRBJ2-7,NA,CASTLPGQGTEQYF,TGCGCCAGCACCCTACCGGGACAGGGGACCGAGCAGTACTTC
TRBV6-1,17,TRBD1,TRBJ2-1,NA,CASSEEKGQGANNEQFF,TGTGCCAGCAGTGAGGAAAAAGGACAGGGGGCGAACAATGAGCAGTTCTTC